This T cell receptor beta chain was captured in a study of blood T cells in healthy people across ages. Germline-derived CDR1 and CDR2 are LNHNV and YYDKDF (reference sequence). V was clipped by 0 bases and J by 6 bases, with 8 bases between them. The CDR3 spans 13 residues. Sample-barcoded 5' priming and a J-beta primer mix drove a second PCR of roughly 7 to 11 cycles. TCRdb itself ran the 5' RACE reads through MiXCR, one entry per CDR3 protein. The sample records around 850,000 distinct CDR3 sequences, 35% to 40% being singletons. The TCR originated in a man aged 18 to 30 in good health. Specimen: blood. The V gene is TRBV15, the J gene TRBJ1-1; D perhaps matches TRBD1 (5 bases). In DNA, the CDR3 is TGTGCCACCAGCAGAGAAGGGGTCTCTGAAGCTTTCTTT. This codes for CATSREGVSEAFF.